This passage covers 2 T cell receptor beta chains from one sample sequenced in a study of blood T cell repertoires in COVID-19. This table comes from immunoSEQ multiplex PCR, and its TCRdb copy is limited to in-frame clones, with some not included. The repertoire consists of roughly 100,000 clones, with about 90% occurring once and the leading ten covering 3.1%. Sequencing input: peripheral blood. The receptors originated from a man aged 50 or older in a cohort sampled during active COVID-19.

This clone showed up just once. This chain uses TRBV11-1 with TRBJ1-2; 10 bases agree with TRBD1. The junction had 1 base not matched to a gene; V was cut back by 3 bases and J by 3 bases. This CDR3 has 14 residues. Per germline, CDR1 SGHAT and CDR2 FQDESV (reference sequence). DNA for the CDR3: TGTGCCAGCAGCTTGACAGGGGGCGACTATGGCTACACCTTC. It specifies CASSLTGGDYGYTF.

This chain joins TRBV5-1 and TRBJ1-2; possibly TRBD1 for D (6 bases). V lost 7 bases and J lost 6, with 19 bases in between. Germline loops: CDR1 SGHRS, CDR2 YFSETQ. This CDR3 spans 14 amino acids. CDR3 nucleotides: TGCGCCAGCGGGACCGAAACAGGGATTAATGGCTACACCTTC. This codes for CASGTETGINGYTF.